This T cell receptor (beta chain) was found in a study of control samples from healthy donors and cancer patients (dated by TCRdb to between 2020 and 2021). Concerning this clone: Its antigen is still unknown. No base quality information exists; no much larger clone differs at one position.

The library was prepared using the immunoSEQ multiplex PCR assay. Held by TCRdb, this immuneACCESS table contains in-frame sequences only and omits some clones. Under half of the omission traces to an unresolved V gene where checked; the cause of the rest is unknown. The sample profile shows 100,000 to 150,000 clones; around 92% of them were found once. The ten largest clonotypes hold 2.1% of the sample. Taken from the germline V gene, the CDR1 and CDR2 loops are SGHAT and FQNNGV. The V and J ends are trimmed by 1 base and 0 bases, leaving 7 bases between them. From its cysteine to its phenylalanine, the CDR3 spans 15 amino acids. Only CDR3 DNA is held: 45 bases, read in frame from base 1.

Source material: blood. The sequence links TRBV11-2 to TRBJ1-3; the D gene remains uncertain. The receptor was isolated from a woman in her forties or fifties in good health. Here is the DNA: TGTGCCAGCAGCTTAGTTCGGGACTCTGGAAACACCATATATTTT. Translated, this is CASSLVRDSGNTIYF.